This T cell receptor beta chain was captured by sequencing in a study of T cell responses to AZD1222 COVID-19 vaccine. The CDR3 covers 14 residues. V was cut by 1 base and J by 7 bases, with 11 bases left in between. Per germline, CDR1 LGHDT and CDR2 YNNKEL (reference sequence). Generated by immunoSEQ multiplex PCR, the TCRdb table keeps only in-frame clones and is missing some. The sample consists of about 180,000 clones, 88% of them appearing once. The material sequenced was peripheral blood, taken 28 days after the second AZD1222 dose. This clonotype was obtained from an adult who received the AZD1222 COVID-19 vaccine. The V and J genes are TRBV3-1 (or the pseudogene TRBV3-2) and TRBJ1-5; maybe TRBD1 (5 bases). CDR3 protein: CASSQGQGGQPQHF. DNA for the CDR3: TGTGCCAGCAGCCAAGGGCAGGGTGGGCAGCCCCAGCATTTT.